Below, 22 T cell receptor beta chains from the same sample are listed, as sequenced in a study of T cells in Graves' hyperthyroidism and ophthalmopathy (dated by TCRdb to the late 2010s). Preparation of the library involved multiplex PCR. Sequencing relied on an Illumina HiSeq 2000. Amplification of TCR beta CDR3 regions was carried out from RNA transcripts. For the first round of RT-PCR on the TCR CDR3, the HTBI primer set was used together with the Qiagen OneStep RT-PCR kit. TCRdb itself trimmed the public reads at Q25 with fastp, ran MiXCR and retained productive beta chains. Each entry merges the rows of one CDR3 protein and shows their most common DNA and genes. The sample table contains about 480,000 distinct CDR3 sequences; only one count was recorded for about 20% of them. The ten largest clones capture around 50% of the sample. The source material was blood. The source of these receptors is a woman in her 70s with Graves' ophthalmopathy.

V and J are TRBV20-1 and TRBJ2-7; 10 bases fit TRBD1. V trimming: 3 bases; J trimming: 4 bases; junction bases outside the gene matches: 6. The CDR3 consists of 14 residues. Germline CDR1 is DFQATT and CDR2 is SNEGSKA (reference sequence). DNA for the CDR3: TGCAGTGCTAGGACAGGGGGCGAGGGTTACGAGCAGTACTTC. Protein product: CSARTGGEGYEQYF.

This clonotype was counted between two and nine times. J is TRBJ1-1 and V is TRBV14; maybe TRBD1 (5 bases). V lost 4 bases, J lost 5 bases, and 14 bases lay in between. Germline V CDR1 and CDR2: SGHDN, FVKESK. CDR3 length: 14 residues. The DNA of the CDR3 is TGTGCCAGCAGCCGCCTTGATAGGGGTACTGAAGCTTTCTTT. Translated, it gives CASSRLDRGTEAFF.

Many counts were recorded for this clonotype. The chain links TRBV2 to TRBJ1-1; possible D gene TRBD1, 6 bases. The CDR3 has 14 amino acids. From germline, CDR1 is SNHLY and CDR2 FYNNEI. Trimming took 6 bases from V and 1 from J, leaving 12 bases between them. CDR3 loop: CASRGRGRNTEAFF. CDR3 in DNA: TGTGCCAGCAGGGGCAGGGGTAGGAACACTGAAGCTTTCTTT.

The sample holds many counts of this clonotype. This sequence joins TRBV27 and TRBJ1-2; no clear D gene. Looked up from germline, CDR1 is MNHEY and CDR2 is SMNVEV (reference sequence). Trimming pared 5 bases from V and 8 bases from J, leaving 15 bases between. CDR3 length: 13 residues. Written as DNA, the CDR3 is TGTGCCAGCAGTACGGTTAGGGAAAAAGGCTACACCTTC. It translates to CASSTVREKGYTF.

Only a few counts were recorded for this clonotype. V gene TRBV2 combines with J gene TRBJ2-5; D gene unclear. The germline gives CDR1 SNHLY, CDR2 FYNNEI. The ends were cut back, 8 bases at V and 5 bases at J, with 15 bases in the middle. This CDR3 is built from 13 residues. The chain's CDR3 is CASQRHPAETQYF. CDR3 bases: TGTGCCAGCCAAAGGCACCCGGCTGAGACCCAGTACTTC.

In this sample, this clonotype turned up a few times. The chain couples TRBV11-3 to TRBJ2-1; 13 bases match TRBD2. Germline V gene sequence: CDR1 SGHNT, CDR2 YENEEA. Losses at the gene ends were 2 bases for V and 7 bases for J; bases not matched to a gene: 8. This CDR3 has 17 amino acids. DNA for the CDR3: TGTGCCAGCAGCTTAATAACTAGCGGGAGGGCGTCGAATGAGCAGTTCTTC. Amino acids: CASSLITSGRASNEQFF.

In this sample, this clonotype turned up many times. The chain employs TRBV6-5 and TRBJ2-3; D remains unclear. The CDR3 extends over 13 amino acids. Looked up from germline, CDR1 is MNHEY and CDR2 is SVGAGI. V gave up 2 bases and J gave up 2 bases, with 5 bases separating them. The chain's CDR3 is CASSYRHTDTQYF. The DNA of the CDR3 is TGTGCCAGCAGTTACCGGCACACAGATACGCAGTATTTT.

V gene TRBV18 combines with J gene TRBJ2-2, with D maybe TRBD2 (6 bases). CDR1 and CDR2 from the germline V gene are KGHSH and LQKENI. The V end lost 3 bases, the J end lost 4 bases, and 15 bases lay between the germline ends. CDR3 length: 16 residues. CDR3 sequence reads: CASSPSTRGSTGELFF. For the CDR3, the DNA is TGTGCCAGCTCACCTAGTACCCGGGGGTCCACCGGGGAGCTGTTTTTT.

The chain links TRBV20-1 to TRBJ1-5, with TRBD1 identical over 8 bases. The germline CDR1 and CDR2 sequences are DFQATT and SNEGSKA (reference sequence). V lost 5 bases and J lost 1; bases outside the gene matches: 4. The CDR3 totals 14 residues. CDR3 loop: CSASWTGSNQPQHF. The CDR3 DNA reads as TGCAGTGCTTCTTGGACAGGGAGCAATCAGCCCCAGCATTTT.

This clonotype has just a few counts. The chain couples TRBV24-1 to TRBJ2-2, with D perhaps being TRBD1 or TRBD2 (5 bases each). Germline V gene sequence: CDR1 KGHDR, CDR2 SFDVKD. The CDR3 runs 14 residues. V was cut by 4 bases and J by 6 bases, with 11 bases left in between. CDR3 nucleotide sequence: TGTGCCACCAGTGACCCGAGGGGACCCGGGGAGCTGTTTTTT. Protein sequence: CATSDPRGPGELFF.

Points on this clonotype: A much larger clone differs by one base, so this may be a read error. This rearrangement joins TRBV2 to TRBJ1-1; 8 positions match TRBD1. CDR1 SNHLY and CDR2 FYNNEI come from the germline V gene. The CDR3 has 11 residues. The CDR3 region is CVSSPGGRAFF. In DNA, the CDR3 is TGTGTCAGCAGCCCAGGGGGCCGTGCTTTCTTT. The whole variable domain, filled in from reference TRBV2 and TRBJ1-1, reads EPEVTQTPSHQVTQMGQEVILRCVPISNHLYFYWYRQILGQKVEFLVSFYNNEISEKSEIFDDQFSVERPDGSNFTLKIRSTKLEDSAMYFCVSSPGGRAFFGQGTRLTVV.

This clonotype appeared a few times. The chain recombines TRBV6-1 with TRBJ2-3; no reliable D call. Germline CDR1 reads MNHNS; CDR2 reads SASEGT. The CDR3 runs to 13 residues. With 3 bases removed from V and 6 bases from J, the gap between germline ends came to 10 bases. This CDR3 reads CASSDSMADTQYF. The CDR3 bases are TGTGCCAGCAGTGATTCGATGGCGGATACGCAGTATTTT.

The chain links TRBV9 to TRBJ1-2; D is perhaps TRBD1 (5 bases). Germline V gives CDR1 SGDLS, CDR2 YYNGEE. V gave up 3 bases and J gave up 8 bases, with 17 bases separating them. The length of the CDR3 is 14 residues. The CDR3 loop reads CASSAHWSGVGYTF. The CDR3 DNA is TGTGCCAGCAGCGCCCACTGGTCGGGGGTCGGCTACACCTTC. The full variable domain, with the rest looked up from reference TRBV9 and TRBJ1-2, is DSGVTQTPKHLITATGQRVTLRCSPRSGDLSVYWYQQSLDQGLQFLIQYYNGEERAKGNILERFSAQQFPDLHSELNLSSLELGDSALYFCASSAHWSGVGYTFGSGTRLTVV.

This clonotype has more than one count but fewer than ten. The chain is built from TRBV27 and TRBJ2-7, with TRBD2 matching 14 bases. Trimming cost V 0 bases and J 9 bases; bases outside gene matches: 7. Germline loops: CDR1 MNHEY, CDR2 SMNVEV (reference sequence). The CDR3 extends over 16 amino acids. Written as DNA, the CDR3 is TGTGCCAGCAGTTTATCGACTAGCGGGAGGGCCCTGGGGCAGTACTTC. Translated, it gives CASSLSTSGRALGQYF.

The genes are TRBV18 and TRBJ1-2; no firm D call. Germline values: CDR1 KGHSH, CDR2 LQKENI. This CDR3 has 13 amino acids. Trimming took off 2 bases at V and 4 bases at J, with 8 bases between the two ends. The chain's CDR3 is CASSPADSYGYTF. The CDR3 bases are TGTGCCAGCTCACCAGCGGATTCCTATGGCTACACCTTC.

This clonotype was detected only a few times. The gene calls are TRBV10-3 and TRBJ2-5; 10 nucleotides match TRBD2. J lost 1 base, V lost 6 bases, and 2 bases had no gene match. Germline CDR1 is ENHRY and CDR2 is SYGVKD. This CDR3 spans 14 amino acids. For the CDR3, the DNA is TGTGCCATCAGGGGGACTAGCGCCCAAGAGACCCAGTACTTC. Translation gives CAIRGTSAQETQYF.

The chain employs TRBV3-1 and TRBJ2-7, with D possibly being TRBD2 (5 bases). This CDR3 spans 17 amino acids. The V end lost 8 bases, the J end lost 0 bases, and 23 bases lay between the germline ends. The germline CDR1 and CDR2 sequences are LGHDT and YNNKEL (reference sequence). CDR3 loop: CASSPYGGDLSSYEQYF. The CDR3 coding sequence is TGTGCCAGCTCACCATACGGAGGCGACCTAAGCTCCTACGAGCAGTACTTC.

This clonotype was recorded a few times. CDR3 bases: TGTGCCAGCAGTTACTCGATGAGGGGAACCGATCAGCCCCAGCATTTT. The encoded protein is CASSYSMRGTDQPQHF. V and J are TRBV6-2 or TRBV6-3 and TRBJ1-5; TRBD1 is a possible D gene (5 bases). The V gene lost 0 bases and the J gene lost 5 bases, with 14 bases spanning the gap. There are 16 residues in the CDR3. Germline-derived CDR1 and CDR2 are MNHEY and SVGEGT.

The rearrangement joins TRBV28 to TRBJ1-5, with 7 nucleotides matching TRBD1. CDR1 MDHEN and CDR2 SYDVKM come from the germline V gene. The CDR3 is 15 amino acids. J was trimmed by 2 bases and V by 7 bases; bases with no gene match: 8. The CDR3 loop is CASNHRGEGNQPQHF. The CDR3 DNA reads as TGTGCCAGCAACCACAGGGGCGAAGGCAATCAGCCCCAGCATTTT.

This clonotype was found a few times. This chain connects TRBV6-2 or TRBV6-3 to TRBJ2-1, with D possibly being TRBD2 (5 bases). CDR1 and CDR2 from the germline V gene are MNHEY and SVGEGT. The length of the CDR3 is 16 residues. V lost 7 bases and J 2 bases, leaving 18 bases between the germline ends. CDR3 DNA: TGTGCCAGCAATCGATTGAGCGGACCGACCTACAATGAGCAGTTCTTC. Encoded protein: CASNRLSGPTYNEQFF.

This clonotype was seen repeatedly, ten times or more. The gene calls are TRBV2 and TRBJ2-2; 7 bases map to TRBD1. This CDR3 spans 15 amino acids. Germline V gene sequence: CDR1 SNHLY, CDR2 FYNNEI. V was clipped by 2 bases and J by 7 bases; unmatched bases: 7. As DNA, the CDR3 is TGTGCCAGCAGTGAAATGTCAGGGGGAGTCGGGGAGCTGTTTTTT. This translates into CASSEMSGGVGELFF.

The genes are TRBV27 and TRBJ1-6; D may be TRBD1 (6 bases). Looked up from germline, CDR1 is MNHEY and CDR2 is SMNVEV (reference sequence). The CDR3 runs 14 residues. V was shortened by 6 bases and J by 10 bases, with 16 bases between the two germline ends. CDR3 loop: CASSQRGALSPLHF. The CDR3 nucleotides read TGTGCCAGCAGCCAAAGGGGGGCTTTATCACCCCTCCACTTT.